This TCR beta chain originates from a study of blood T cell repertoires in COVID-19. Study background: Nucleic acid was either cDNA or gDNA, and it came from T cells, B-cell-depleted T cells, or PBMCs.

Trimming removed 0 bases at V and 9 bases at J, with 9 bases between. Germline V gene sequence: CDR1 LGHDT, CDR2 YNNKEL (reference sequence). The CDR3 is 13 amino acids. Method: immunoSEQ multiplex PCR; TCRdb's copy keeps in-frame clones and lacks some. The table has about 300,000 clones, 86% seen once. This sequence was found in a woman aged 50 to 65 with acute or convalescent COVID-19. This sequence joins TRBV3-1 (or the pseudogene TRBV3-2) and TRBJ2-1; D gene uncertain. The sample taken for sequencing was peripheral blood. The CDR3 DNA reads TGTGCCAGCAGCCAAGACGTAATCGGTGAGCAGTTCTTC. Its translation: CASSQDVIGEQFF.